These 19 T cell receptor beta chains were all obtained from the same sample, sequenced in a study of blood T cell repertoires in COVID-19. Here immunoSEQ multiplex PCR was the method, and the copy in TCRdb shows in-frame clones only, minus some. The table records 310,000 or so clones, approximately 91% of them present only once. The sequencing input was peripheral blood. All receptors derive from a woman in her 30s with COVID-19, enrolled during active disease.

J is TRBJ1-2 and V is TRBV2; tentatively, D is TRBD1 (6 bases). With 0 bases removed from V and 6 bases from J, the gap between germline ends came to 8 bases. The CDR3 covers 13 residues. Germline CDR1 reads SNHLY; CDR2 reads FYNNEI. The CDR3 here is CASSEAGQNGYTF. The CDR3 nucleotides read TGTGCCAGCAGTGAAGCTGGACAGAATGGCTACACCTTC.

This clone was picked up a small number of times. The V call is TRBV28, the J call TRBJ2-7; TRBD2 aligns across 9 bases. CDR3 length equals 15 residues. J gave up 6 bases and V 6 bases, and 12 bases lay outside the gene matches. CDR1 MDHEN and CDR2 SYDVKM come from the germline V gene. CDR3 nucleotide sequence: TGTGCCAGCAGCCCACCAGTAGCGGGAGCACTCGAGCAGTACTTC. Its protein product is CASSPPVAGALEQYF.

The chain couples TRBV12-3 or TRBV12-4 to TRBJ2-1; D unclear. The CDR3 has 12 residues. V lost 1 base to trimming and J lost 5 bases, with 3 bases between them. CDR3 loop: CASSLVDNEQFF. Written as DNA, the CDR3 is TGTGCCAGCAGTTTAGTAGACAATGAGCAGTTCTTC.

V usage is TRBV24-1 and J usage is TRBJ2-1; no firm D call. Trimming shortened V by 5 bases and J by 5 bases, and 3 bases separated the two germline ends. Germline V CDR1 and CDR2: KGHDR, SFDVKD. This CDR3 spans 11 amino acids. The DNA for the CDR3 is TGTGCCACCAGTGGCGACAATGAGCAGTTCTTC. The encoded protein is CATSGDNEQFF.

The chain carries TRBV2 and TRBJ1-1; 7 bases fit TRBD1. This CDR3 is built from 14 residues. Germline assignment: CDR1 SNHLY and CDR2 FYNNEI. After removal of 5 bases from V and 1 base from J, the junction contained 4 bases not matched to a gene. The CDR3 nucleotides are TGTGCCAGCAGTTTAAGACAGGGGAACACTGAAGCTTTCTTT. Translated, it gives CASSLRQGNTEAFF.

The chain uses TRBV5-5 and TRBJ1-2; no clear D. V was pared by 0 bases and J by 8 bases, with 17 bases between. The germline V gene encodes CDR1 SGHKS and CDR2 YYEKEE (reference sequence). The CDR3 totals 15 residues. The CDR3 nucleotides read TGTGCCAGCAGCTTGGCCGTAGCAGTTCGGGAGGGCTACACCTTC. It is translated as CASSLAVAVREGYTF.

This chain joins TRBV6-2 or TRBV6-3 and TRBJ1-2, with TRBD1 matching over 10 bases. The germline gives CDR1 MNHEY, CDR2 SVGEGT. This CDR3 region has 15 residues. Trimming took 5 bases from V and 7 from J; bases not matched to a gene: 10. The CDR3 reads CASSPLGQGTGGYTF. CDR3 bases: TGTGCCAGCAGTCCGCTGGGACAGGGGACCGGTGGCTACACCTTC.

This rearrangement joins TRBV7-2 to TRBJ1-4; 7 nucleotides agree with TRBD1. This CDR3 is built from 14 residues. V lost 5 bases and J lost 7; bases outside the gene matches: 7. Germline V lookup: CDR1 SGHTA, CDR2 FQGNSA. The CDR3, as DNA: TGTGCCAGCAGCGTGGGACAGAAGACTGAAAAACTGTTTTTT. The encoded protein is CASSVGQKTEKLFF.

This chain joins TRBV5-1 and TRBJ2-7; 7 bases are a match to TRBD1. The V gene's germline CDR1 is SGHRS and CDR2 YFSETQ. This CDR3 comprises 14 residues. The ends lost 4 bases at V and 5 bases at J; junction bases unmatched: 9. The DNA of the CDR3 is TGCGCCAGCAGCGTTGCCTGGACAGGAAACGAGCAGTACTTC. This encodes CASSVAWTGNEQYF.

This chain uses TRBV10-3 with TRBJ2-1, with TRBD1 matching 8 bases. CDR1 is ENHRY, CDR2 SYGVKD, per germline. There are 15 residues in the CDR3. V lost 7 bases to trimming and J lost 2 bases; unmatched junction nucleotides: 7. In DNA form, the CDR3 reads TGTGCCATCACTACCGGGACAGGAACCTACAATGAGCAGTTCTTC. Translated, it gives CAITTGTGTYNEQFF.

V gene TRBV19 combines with J gene TRBJ2-3; TRBD1 agrees at 7 bases. With 5 bases clipped from V and 2 bases from J, the junction kept 4 bases outside the gene matches. Germline CDR1 LNHDA, CDR2 SQIVND (reference sequence). The CDR3 covers 14 residues. In nucleotides, the CDR3 is TGTGCCAGTAGTGCCGGGACAGCCACAGATACGCAGTATTTT. This sequence encodes CASSAGTATDTQYF. The variable domain in full, with the rest retrieved from reference TRBV19 and TRBJ2-3, is DGGITQSPKYLFRKEGQNVTLSCEQNLNHDAMYWYRQDPGQGLRLIYYSQIVNDFQKGDIAEGYSVSREKKESFPLTVTSAQKNPTAFYLCASSAGTATDTQYFGPGTRLTVL.

The rearrangement links TRBV19 to TRBJ1-5; tentative D call: TRBD1 (5 bases). V was shortened by 5 bases and J by 6 bases, with 11 bases between the two germline ends. The CDR3 is 13 amino acids. Germline lookup yields CDR1 LNHDA and CDR2 SQIVND (reference sequence). The CDR3 here is CASSSGPAQPQHF. For the CDR3, the DNA is TGTGCCAGTAGTTCAGGGCCGGCTCAGCCCCAGCATTTT. Using reference TRBV19 and TRBJ1-5 for the parts outside the CDR3, the full variable domain is DGGITQSPKYLFRKEGQNVTLSCEQNLNHDAMYWYRQDPGQGLRLIYYSQIVNDFQKGDIAEGYSVSREKKESFPLTVTSAQKNPTAFYLCASSSGPAQPQHFGDGTRLSIL.

CDR3 in amino acids: CASSQGPTVNYGYTF. CDR3 sequence (DNA): TGTGCCAGCAGCCAAGGTCCTACAGTTAACTATGGCTACACCTTC. The gene calls are TRBV3-1 (or the pseudogene TRBV3-2) and TRBJ1-2; D gene unclear. Germline loops: CDR1 LGHDT, CDR2 YNNKEL (reference sequence). The CDR3 is 15 amino acids. Trimming removed 1 base at V and 1 base at J, with 10 bases between.

The chain has TRBV5-1 and TRBJ1-5; no firm D call. This CDR3 comprises 15 residues. The V end lost 0 bases, the J end lost 2 bases, and 9 bases lay between the germline ends. CDR1 and CDR2 from the germline V gene are SGHRS and YFSETQ. CDR3: CASSLGVLGNQPQHF. The CDR3 region has the DNA TGCGCCAGCAGCTTGGGAGTTCTTGGCAATCAGCCCCAGCATTTT.

The CDR3 sequence: CASSYYGLAGVKNIQYF. In DNA form, the CDR3 reads TGCGCCAGCAGTTATTATGGACTAGCGGGAGTCAAAAACATTCAGTACTTC. The chain is built from TRBV5-1 and TRBJ2-4; 13 nucleotides agree with TRBD2. J gave up 3 bases and V 5 bases, and 8 bases lay outside the gene matches. Germline CDR1 SGHRS, CDR2 YFSETQ. The CDR3 loop spans 17 amino acids.

The chain joins TRBV2 to TRBJ1-5; D is uncertain. Trimming took off 2 bases at V and 2 bases at J, with 7 bases between the two ends. CDR3 size: 14 residues. The V gene's germline CDR1 is SNHLY and CDR2 FYNNEI. CDR3 sequence: CASSEQRGNQPQHF. CDR3 nucleotide sequence: TGTGCCAGCAGTGAACAGAGGGGCAATCAGCCCCAGCATTTT.

In this sample, this clone turned up once. This chain links TRBV5-1 with TRBJ1-5, with no clear D. Trimming took off 4 bases at V and 2 bases at J, with 19 bases between the two ends. The CDR3 contains 17 residues. Looked up from germline, CDR1 is SGHRS and CDR2 is YFSETQ. The CDR3: CASSPGSLAQGNQPQHF. The CDR3, as DNA: TGCGCCAGCAGCCCGGGTTCCCTAGCCCAGGGCAATCAGCCCCAGCATTTT.

The chain couples TRBV19 to TRBJ2-1; maybe TRBD1 (5 bases). The CDR3 contains 18 residues. Germline CDR1 and CDR2: LNHDA and SQIVND (reference sequence). Deletions cut 0 bases from V and 0 bases from J, with 15 bases between. In DNA form, the CDR3 reads TGTGCCAGTAGTATAGAGGGGCAGAGTGTCGGCTCCTACAATGAGCAGTTCTTC. This translates into CASSIEGQSVGSYNEQFF.

The CDR3 bases are TGTGCCAGCAGTGAAAGCATCCCTGACAATCAGCCCCAGCATTTT. Protein: CASSESIPDNQPQHF. The chain uses TRBV2 and TRBJ1-5, with D unresolved. The CDR3 runs 15 residues. Trimming left V 2 bases short and J 3 bases short, with 11 bases between. The V gene's germline CDR1 is SNHLY and CDR2 FYNNEI.